This T cell receptor beta chain was obtained from a study of cytomegalovirus exposure and HLA in healthy donors. In the PCR, 60 Vbeta and 13 Jbeta primers were used. This table comes from immunoSEQ multiplex PCR, and its TCRdb copy is limited to in-frame clones, with some not included. Altogether under 150,000 clones are present, about 76% being singletons, with the ten largest covering roughly 4%. V was clipped by 0 bases and J by 4 bases, with 12 bases between them. The CDR3 consists of 15 residues. Germline loops: CDR1 MNHEY, CDR2 SVGAGI. The TCR comes from a man younger than 35 in good health and CMV-seronegative. Specimen: PBMCs. The rearrangement links TRBV6-5 to TRBJ1-1, with TRBD1 as a possible D gene (5 bases). This CDR3 reads CASSYSWGGGTEAFF. The CDR3 DNA reads as TGTGCCAGCAGTTACTCATGGGGGGGAGGCACTGAAGCTTTCTTT.